The TCR beta chain under discussion was sequenced for a study of cytomegalovirus exposure and HLA in healthy donors. From germline, CDR1 is LGHNT and CDR2 FRNRAP. The CDR3 has 16 residues. Trimming cost V 0 bases and J 4 bases; bases outside gene matches: 6. The PCR contained 60 Vbeta and 13 Jbeta primers. TCRdb's table, derived via immunoSEQ multiplex PCR, lists solely in-frame clones and lacks some. Of about 120,000 clones listed, approximately 72% were seen once; the top ten hold about 30%. This clone was detected only a few times. The sample taken for sequencing was PBMCs. The chain employs TRBV12-5 and TRBJ2-5, with 9 bases aligning to TRBD2. The sequence was collected from a man aged 55-75 years in good health and CMV-seropositive. The CDR3 DNA reads TGTGCTAGTGGTTTGGTGGGTAGCGGGAGTCCAGAGACCCAGTACTTC. This translates into CASGLVGSGSPETQYF.